This T cell receptor (beta chain) comes out of a study of blood T cell repertoires in COVID-19. After removal of 0 bases from V and 6 bases from J, the junction contained 3 bases not matched to a gene. The CDR3 totals 16 residues. Germline assignment: CDR1 WSHSY and CDR2 SAAADI. Source study methods: Estimated nucleated cell counts came from reference gene primer amplification. Profiling relied on immunoSEQ multiplex PCR, and the TCRdb table lists in-frame clones only, not all of them. V and J calls and clone size are those listed in that table; D and trimming were worked out from the DNA. The top ten clones hold around 7.8% of a sample with about 240,000 clones, roughly 90% of them seen once.

The sample consisted of peripheral blood. The chain has TRBV10-2 and TRBJ1-5; 12 bases line up with TRBD1. The sequence was obtained from a man aged 60-69 years who had recovered from COVID-19. CDR3 DNA: TGCGCCAGCAGTGAGTCGGGACAGGGGGCGGTTCAGCCCCAGCATTTT. Amino acids: CASSESGQGAVQPQHF.